This T cell receptor beta chain was obtained from a study of T cell repertoires in cytomegalovirus infection. For the study at large: Recently identified HLA-C-restricted CMV epitopes were among the peptides used. Signatures in public TCR beta sequences pointed to both CMV infection and matching HLA type.

This clonotype showed up just once. Its antigen remains unidentified. TCRdb reprocessed the reads via MiXCR and lists one record per CDR3 protein. Among some 940,000 distinct CDR3 sequences listed, 31% were seen once. The CDR3 covers 11 residues. The V end lost 3 bases, the J end lost 10 bases, and 6 bases lay between the germline ends. Germline-derived CDR1 and CDR2 are KGHSH and LQKENI. Study-wide results and limits: CMV-specific HLA-C-restricted TCR beta clonotypes dominated the ex vivo response.

The sample consisted of cultured CD8+ T cells from PBMCs, taken from culture after CMV antigen stimulation. This sequence was found in a human donor in good health (CMV status not recorded). Some clones in this sample may be carry-over from other donors' samples. V is TRBV18 and J is TRBJ2-2; D unclear. The CDR3, as DNA: TGTGCCAGCTCACCGGCCACGGAGCTGTTTTTT. It yields the protein CASSPATELFF.